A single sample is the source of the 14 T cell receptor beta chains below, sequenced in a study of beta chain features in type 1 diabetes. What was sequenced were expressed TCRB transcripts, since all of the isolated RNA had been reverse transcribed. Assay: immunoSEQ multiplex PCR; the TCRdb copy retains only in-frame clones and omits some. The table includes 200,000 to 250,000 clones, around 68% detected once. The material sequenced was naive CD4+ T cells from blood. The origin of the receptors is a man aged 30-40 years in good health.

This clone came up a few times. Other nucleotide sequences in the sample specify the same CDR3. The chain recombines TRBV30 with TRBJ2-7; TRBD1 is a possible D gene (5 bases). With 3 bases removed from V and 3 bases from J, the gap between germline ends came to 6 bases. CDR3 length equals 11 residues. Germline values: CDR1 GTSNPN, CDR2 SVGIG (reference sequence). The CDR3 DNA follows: TGTGCCTGGAGGCAGGGCTACGAGCAGTACTTC. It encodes CAWRQGYEQYF.

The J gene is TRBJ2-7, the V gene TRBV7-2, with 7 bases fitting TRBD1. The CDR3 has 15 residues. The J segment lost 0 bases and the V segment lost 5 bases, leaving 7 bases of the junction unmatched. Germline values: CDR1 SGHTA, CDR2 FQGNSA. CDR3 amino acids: CASSLTGTASYEQYF. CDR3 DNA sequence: TGTGCCAGCAGCCTCACCGGGACAGCCTCCTACGAGCAGTACTTC.

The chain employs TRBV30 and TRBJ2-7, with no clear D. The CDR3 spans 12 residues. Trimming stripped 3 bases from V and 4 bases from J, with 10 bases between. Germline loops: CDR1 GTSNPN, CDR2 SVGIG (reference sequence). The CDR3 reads CAWRRAMYEQYF. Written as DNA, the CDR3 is TGTGCCTGGAGGAGAGCCATGTACGAGCAGTACTTC. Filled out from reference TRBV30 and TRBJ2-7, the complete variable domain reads SQTIHQWPATLVQPVGSPLSLECTVEGTSNPNLYWYRQAAGRGLQLLFYSVGIGQISSEVPQNLSASRPQDRQFILSSKKLLLSDSGFYLCAWRRAMYEQYFGPGTRLTVT.

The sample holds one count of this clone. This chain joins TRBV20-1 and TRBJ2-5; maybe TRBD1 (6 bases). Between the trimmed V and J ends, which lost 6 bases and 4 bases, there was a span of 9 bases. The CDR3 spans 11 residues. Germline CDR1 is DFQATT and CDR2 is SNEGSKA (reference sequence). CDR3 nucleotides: TGCAGTGCGGCAGGGGCAGAGACCCAGTACTTC. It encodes CSAAGAETQYF.

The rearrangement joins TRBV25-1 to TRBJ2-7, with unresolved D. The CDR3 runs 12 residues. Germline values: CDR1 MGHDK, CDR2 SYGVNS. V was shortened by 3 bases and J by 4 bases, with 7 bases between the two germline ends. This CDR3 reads CASSDLTYEQYF. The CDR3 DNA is TGTGCCAGCAGTGACCTGACTTACGAGCAGTACTTC.

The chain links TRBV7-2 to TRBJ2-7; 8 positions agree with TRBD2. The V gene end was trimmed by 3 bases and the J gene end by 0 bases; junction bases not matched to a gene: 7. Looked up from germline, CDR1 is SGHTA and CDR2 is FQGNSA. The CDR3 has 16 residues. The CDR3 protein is CASSFTSGRSSYEQYF. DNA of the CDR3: TGTGCCAGCAGCTTTACTAGCGGTCGGAGCTCCTACGAGCAGTACTTC. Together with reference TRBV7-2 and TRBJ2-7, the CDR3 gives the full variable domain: GAGVSQSPSNKVTEKGKDVELRCDPISGHTALYWYRQSLGQGLEFLIYFQGNSAPDKSGLPSDRFSAERTGGSVSTLTIQRTQQEDSAVYLCASSFTSGRSSYEQYFGPGTRLTVT.

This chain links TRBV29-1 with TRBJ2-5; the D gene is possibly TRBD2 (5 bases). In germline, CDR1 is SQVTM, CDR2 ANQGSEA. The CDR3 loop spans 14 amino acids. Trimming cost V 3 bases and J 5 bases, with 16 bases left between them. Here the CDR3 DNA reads TGCAGCGTTGAGGACTCTTGGAAAGGGGAGACCCAGTACTTC. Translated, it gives CSVEDSWKGETQYF.

The CDR3 loop is CASQREKGTGELFF. The CDR3 DNA is TGTGCCTCCCAGCGGGAGAAGGGTACCGGGGAGCTGTTTTTT. The chain links TRBV27 to TRBJ2-2, with 8 bases that match TRBD2. Per the germline V gene, CDR1 is MNHEY and CDR2 is SMNVEV (reference sequence). This CDR3 has 14 residues. V dropped 11 bases and J dropped 5; count of bases not matched to a gene: 10.

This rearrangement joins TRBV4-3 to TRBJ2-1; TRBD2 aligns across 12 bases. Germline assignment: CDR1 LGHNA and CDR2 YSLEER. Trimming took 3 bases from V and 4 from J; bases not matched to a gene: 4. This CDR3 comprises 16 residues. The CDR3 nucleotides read TGCGCCAGCAGCCAGGAGGGACTAGCGGGTTACAATGAGCAGTTCTTC. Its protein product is CASSQEGLAGYNEQFF.

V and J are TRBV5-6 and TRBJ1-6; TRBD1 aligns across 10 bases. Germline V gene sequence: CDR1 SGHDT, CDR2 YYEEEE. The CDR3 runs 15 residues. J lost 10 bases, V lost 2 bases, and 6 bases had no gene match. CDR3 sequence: CASSFSGTGASPLHF. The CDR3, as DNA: TGTGCCAGCAGCTTTTCCGGGACAGGGGCCTCACCCCTCCACTTT.

The DNA for the CDR3 is TGCAGTATCCCCGAGGGCAGCGGGAACACAGATACGCAGTATTTT. Translating it yields CSIPEGSGNTDTQYF. This chain joins TRBV29-1 and TRBJ2-3; 7 bases are a match to TRBD2. The length of the CDR3 is 15 residues. The germline V gene has CDR1 SQVTM and CDR2 ANQGSEA.

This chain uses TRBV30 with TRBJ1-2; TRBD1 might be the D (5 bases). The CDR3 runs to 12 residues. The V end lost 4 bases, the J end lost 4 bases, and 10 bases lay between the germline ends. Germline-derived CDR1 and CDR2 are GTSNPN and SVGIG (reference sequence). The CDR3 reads CAWTGNGYGYTF. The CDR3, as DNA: TGTGCCTGGACAGGGAACGGCTATGGCTACACCTTC.

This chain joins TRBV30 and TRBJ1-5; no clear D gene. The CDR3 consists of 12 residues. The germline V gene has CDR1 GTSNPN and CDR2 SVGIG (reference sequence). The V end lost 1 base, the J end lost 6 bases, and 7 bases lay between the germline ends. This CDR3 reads CAWSGGSQPQHF. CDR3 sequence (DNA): TGTGCCTGGAGTGGAGGGTCTCAGCCCCAGCATTTT.

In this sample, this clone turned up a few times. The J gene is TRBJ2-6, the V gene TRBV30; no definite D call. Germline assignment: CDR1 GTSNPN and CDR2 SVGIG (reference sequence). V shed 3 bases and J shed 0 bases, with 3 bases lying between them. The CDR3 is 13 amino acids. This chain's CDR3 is CAWRPSGANVLTF. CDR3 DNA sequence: TGTGCCTGGAGACCCTCTGGGGCCAACGTCCTGACTTTC.